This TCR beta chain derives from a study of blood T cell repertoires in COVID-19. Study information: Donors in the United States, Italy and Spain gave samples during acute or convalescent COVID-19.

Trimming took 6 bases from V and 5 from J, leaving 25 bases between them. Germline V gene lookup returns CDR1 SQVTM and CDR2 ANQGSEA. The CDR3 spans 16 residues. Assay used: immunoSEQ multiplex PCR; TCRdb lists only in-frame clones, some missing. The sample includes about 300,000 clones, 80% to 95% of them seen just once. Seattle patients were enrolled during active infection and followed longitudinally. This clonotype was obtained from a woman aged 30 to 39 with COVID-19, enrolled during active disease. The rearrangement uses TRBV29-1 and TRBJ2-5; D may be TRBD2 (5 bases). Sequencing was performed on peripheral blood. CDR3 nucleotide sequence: TGCAGCGTGTGTGAGGTCAAGCCTAGCCCGGGGGAGACCCAGTACTTC. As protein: CSVCEVKPSPGETQYF.